Listed below are T cell receptor beta chains from one sample, sequenced in a study of patients and donors after allogeneic stem cell transplantation. TCRdb reprocessed the RT-PCR reads via MiXCR and lists one record per CDR3 protein. The profile shows 85,000 to 90,000 distinct CDR3 sequences, about 44% of them singletons. Sequenced input: blood, either unsorted or a sorted T cell fraction (not recorded which). The receptors were gathered from a human donor who was either an allogeneic HSCT recipient or a stem cell or donor lymphocyte infusion donor (not recorded which). It is not recorded whose cells these are; they may come from a transplant donor. Both conserved end residues are part of each CDR3. The order of the fields is V gene, J gene, D gene, clone size, CDR3 protein, CDR3 DNA. A D gene is named only where the DNA matches it firmly. Clone sizes are given selectively: once, few, many, or a class where the clone is expanded.

V gene: TRBV29-1; J gene: TRBJ1-2; D gene: -; clone size: -; CDR3 protein: CSVAGAVVGYTF; CDR3 DNA: TGCAGCGTTGCGGGTGCAGTGGTGGGCTACACCTTC
V gene: TRBV4-1; J gene: TRBJ2-3; D gene: -; clone size: -; CDR3 protein: CASSPSWREIVDTQYF; CDR3 DNA: TGCGCCAGCAGCCCTTCTTGGAGGGAGATCGTGGATACGCAGTATTTT
V gene: TRBV10-3; J gene: TRBJ1-1; D gene: -; clone size: few; CDR3 protein: CAINRDGNTEAFF; CDR3 DNA: TGTGCCATCAACCGGGACGGGAACACTGAAGCTTTCTTT
V gene: TRBV7-9; J gene: TRBJ2-7; D gene: TRBD2; clone size: -; CDR3 protein: CASSLGSSGLAGVDEQYF; CDR3 DNA: TGTGCCAGCAGCTTAGGGAGTTCGGGACTAGCGGGAGTAGACGAGCAGTACTTC
V gene: TRBV6-5; J gene: TRBJ2-2; D gene: -; clone size: -; CDR3 protein: CASSYRSGTNTGELFF; CDR3 DNA: TGTGCCAGCAGTTACCGAAGCGGGACAAACACCGGGGAGCTGTTTTTT
V gene: TRBV12-3/TRBV12-4; J gene: TRBJ1-5; D gene: TRBD1; clone size: -; CDR3 protein: CASSQPGGEGNQPQHF; CDR3 DNA: TGTGCCAGCAGTCAGCCAGGGGGCGAGGGCAATCAGCCCCAGCATTTT
V gene: TRBV5-5; J gene: TRBJ2-1; D gene: TRBD2; clone size: -; CDR3 protein: CASSLEAGAYNEQFF; CDR3 DNA: TGTGCCAGCAGCTTGGAGGCGGGGGCCTACAATGAGCAGTTCTTC
V gene: TRBV6-5; J gene: TRBJ1-2; D gene: -; clone size: -; CDR3 protein: CASSSYFQGLNYGYTF; CDR3 DNA: TGTGCCAGCAGTTCGTACTTCCAGGGATTGAACTATGGCTACACCTTC
V gene: TRBV29-1; J gene: TRBJ1-2; D gene: -; clone size: -; CDR3 protein: CSVGDLTYGYTF; CDR3 DNA: TGCAGCGTTGGGGACCTAACCTATGGCTACACCTTC
V gene: TRBV20-1; J gene: TRBJ1-5; D gene: TRBD1; clone size: -; CDR3 protein: CSARPPGQVSQPQHF; CDR3 DNA: TGCAGTGCTAGACCTCCGGGACAGGTTTCCCAGCCCCAGCATTTT
V gene: TRBV12-3/TRBV12-4; J gene: TRBJ2-7; D gene: TRBD2; clone size: once; CDR3 protein: CASSPGLAVSSYEQYF; CDR3 DNA: TGTGCCAGCAGTCCGGGACTAGCGGTGAGCTCCTACGAGCAGTACTTC
V gene: TRBV9; J gene: TRBJ1-2; D gene: TRBD1; clone size: few; CDR3 protein: CASSVDQGALGYTF; CDR3 DNA: TGTGCCAGCAGCGTAGATCAGGGGGCGTTAGGCTACACCTTC
V gene: TRBV7-2; J gene: TRBJ1-3; D gene: -; clone size: few; CDR3 protein: CASSFRDNSGNTIYF; CDR3 DNA: TGTGCCAGCAGCTTCAGGGACAACTCTGGAAACACCATATATTTT
V gene: TRBV28; J gene: TRBJ1-5; D gene: -; clone size: -; CDR3 protein: CASSFRGVSNQPQHF; CDR3 DNA: TGTGCCAGCAGTTTTCGGGGTGTCAGCAATCAGCCCCAGCATTTT
V gene: TRBV29-1; J gene: TRBJ2-3; D gene: -; clone size: once; CDR3 protein: CSYRPGTLTDTQYF; CDR3 DNA: TGCAGCTACAGACCCGGGACCCTCACAGATACGCAGTATTTT
V gene: TRBV29-1; J gene: TRBJ2-3; D gene: -; clone size: -; CDR3 protein: CSVEGQAGADTQYF; CDR3 DNA: TGCAGCGTTGAAGGGCAAGCAGGCGCAGATACGCAGTATTTT
V gene: TRBV5-1; J gene: TRBJ1-4; D gene: -; clone size: few; CDR3 protein: CASSLQGPSEKLFF; CDR3 DNA: TGCGCCAGCAGCTTACAGGGTCCGTCTGAAAAACTGTTTTTT
V gene: TRBV7-8; J gene: TRBJ1-1; D gene: TRBD1; clone size: -; CDR3 protein: CASSQDRGRGNTEAFF; CDR3 DNA: TGTGCCAGCAGCCAGGACAGGGGGCGAGGGAACACTGAAGCTTTCTTT
V gene: TRBV4-3; J gene: TRBJ1-1; D gene: -; clone size: -; CDR3 protein: CASSQAQGIEAFF; CDR3 DNA: TGCGCCAGCAGCCAAGCTCAGGGAATTGAAGCTTTCTTT
V gene: TRBV12-3/TRBV12-4; J gene: TRBJ1-2; D gene: -; clone size: few; CDR3 protein: CASSFDQSYGYTF; CDR3 DNA: TGTGCCAGCAGTTTCGATCAGTCCTATGGCTACACCTTC
V gene: TRBV5-1; J gene: TRBJ1-1; D gene: -; clone size: few; CDR3 protein: CASSSGQPNTEAFF; CDR3 DNA: TGCGCCAGCAGCTCTGGACAACCGAACACTGAAGCTTTCTTT
V gene: TRBV6-1; J gene: TRBJ2-1; D gene: -; clone size: -; CDR3 protein: CASREIGSYNEQFF; CDR3 DNA: TGTGCCAGCAGGGAAATTGGGTCCTACAATGAGCAGTTCTTC
V gene: TRBV20-1; J gene: TRBJ2-1; D gene: TRBD2; clone size: once; CDR3 protein: CSARGPSGNNEQFF; CDR3 DNA: TGCAGTGCTAGAGGGCCTAGCGGGAACAATGAGCAGTTCTTC
V gene: TRBV10-3; J gene: TRBJ1-6; D gene: TRBD1; clone size: few; CDR3 protein: CAISSGQGPNSPLHF; CDR3 DNA: TGTGCCATCAGTTCGGGACAGGGACCCAATTCACCCCTCCACTTT
V gene: TRBV27; J gene: TRBJ1-4; D gene: -; clone size: -; CDR3 protein: CASSPTVQNEKLFF; CDR3 DNA: TGTGCCAGCAGTCCGACAGTTCAGAATGAAAAACTGTTTTTT
V gene: TRBV7-9; J gene: TRBJ1-5; D gene: -; clone size: -; CDR3 protein: CASSLNGIESQPQHF; CDR3 DNA: TGTGCCAGCAGCTTAAATGGTATCGAATCTCAGCCCCAGCATTTT
V gene: TRBV4-3; J gene: TRBJ1-2; D gene: -; clone size: few; CDR3 protein: CASASRGGGSYGYTF; CDR3 DNA: TGCGCCAGCGCGAGTCGAGGGGGGGGTAGCTATGGCTACACCTTC
V gene: TRBV29-1; J gene: TRBJ1-1; D gene: -; clone size: -; CDR3 protein: CSVAAGDTEAFF; CDR3 DNA: TGCAGCGTCGCCGCAGGGGACACTGAAGCTTTCTTT
V gene: TRBV20-1; J gene: TRBJ1-1; D gene: -; clone size: few; CDR3 protein: CSARDQNTEAFF; CDR3 DNA: TGCAGTGCTAGAGATCAGAACACTGAAGCTTTCTTT
V gene: TRBV5-1; J gene: TRBJ2-1; D gene: -; clone size: -; CDR3 protein: CASSPVRGRGLGEQFF; CDR3 DNA: TGCGCCAGCAGCCCGGTACGGGGGAGAGGACTTGGTGAGCAGTTCTTC
V gene: TRBV20-1; J gene: TRBJ1-2; D gene: TRBD1; clone size: -; CDR3 protein: CSASPGQGNYGYTF; CDR3 DNA: TGCAGTGCTAGTCCGGGACAGGGGAACTATGGCTACACCTTC
V gene: TRBV27; J gene: TRBJ2-2; D gene: TRBD2; clone size: -; CDR3 protein: CASTPTSGRAFFGELFF; CDR3 DNA: TGTGCCAGCACTCCAACTAGCGGGAGGGCGTTTTTTGGGGAGCTGTTTTTT
V gene: TRBV4-3; J gene: TRBJ1-5; D gene: -; clone size: few; CDR3 protein: CASSQELASQPQHF; CDR3 DNA: TGCGCCAGCAGCCAAGAACTTGCTAGTCAGCCCCAGCATTTT
V gene: TRBV6-5; J gene: TRBJ1-1; D gene: TRBD1; clone size: -; CDR3 protein: CASSYKQGVNTEAFF; CDR3 DNA: TGTGCCAGCAGTTACAAACAGGGGGTAAACACTGAAGCTTTCTTT
V gene: TRBV7-9; J gene: TRBJ1-1; D gene: TRBD1; clone size: -; CDR3 protein: CASSRGQQNTEAFF; CDR3 DNA: TGTGCCAGCAGCAGGGGACAGCAGAACACTGAAGCTTTCTTT
V gene: TRBV12-3/TRBV12-4; J gene: TRBJ2-3; D gene: -; clone size: -; CDR3 protein: CASSILYSVNYTDTQYF; CDR3 DNA: TGTGCCAGCAGCATCCTATACTCCGTTAATTATACAGATACGCAGTATTTT
V gene: TRBV20-1; J gene: TRBJ2-1; D gene: TRBD1; clone size: once; CDR3 protein: CSARKTGGSSYNEQFF; CDR3 DNA: TGCAGTGCTAGGAAAACAGGGGGGAGCTCCTACAATGAGCAGTTCTTC
V gene: TRBV7-3; J gene: TRBJ1-1; D gene: -; clone size: -; CDR3 protein: CASSFSRNTEAFF; CDR3 DNA: TGTGCCAGCAGCTTTTCCCGGAACACTGAAGCTTTCTTT
V gene: TRBV20-1; J gene: TRBJ2-3; D gene: TRBD2; clone size: -; CDR3 protein: CSARDLGEGLPFTSTDTQYF; CDR3 DNA: TGCAGTGCTAGAGATTTGGGGGAGGGCCTCCCCTTCACTAGCACAGATACGCAGTATTTT
V gene: TRBV12-3/TRBV12-4; J gene: TRBJ1-5; D gene: TRBD1; clone size: -; CDR3 protein: CASSSRTGPSHQPQHF; CDR3 DNA: TGTGCCAGCAGTTCGAGGACAGGGCCTTCCCATCAGCCCCAGCATTTT